Listed below are T cell receptor beta chains from one sample, sequenced in a study of cytomegalovirus exposure and HLA in healthy donors. Assay used: immunoSEQ multiplex PCR; TCRdb lists only in-frame clones, some missing. The table lists about 200,000 clones, roughly 80% of them singletons, with around 0.38% in the top ten. The sequenced sample consisted of PBMCs. The receptors stem from a male donor in good health and CMV-seropositive. The CDR3 runs from the conserved cysteine through the conserved F or W. D genes are given only for firm matches. Clone size, where shown, is once, few, many, or a class for clones that have expanded.

d_call: TRBD2; v_call: TRBV7-2; j_call: TRBJ2-7; clone_size: NA; cdr3_aa: CASSELAGGFYEQYF; cdr3_nt: TGTGCCAGCAGCGAGTTAGCGGGAGGGTTCTACGAGCAGTACTTC
d_call: NA; v_call: TRBV5-1; j_call: TRBJ2-1; clone_size: NA; cdr3_aa: CASSLGLGGRSYNEQFF; cdr3_nt: TGCGCCAGCAGCTTGGGGCTTGGCGGGCGCTCCTACAATGAGCAGTTCTTC
d_call: NA; v_call: TRBV11-2; j_call: TRBJ1-4; clone_size: NA; cdr3_aa: CASSWGLPGGNEKLFF; cdr3_nt: TGTGCCAGCAGCTGGGGACTCCCGGGGGGAAATGAAAAACTGTTTTTT
d_call: TRBD1; v_call: TRBV19; j_call: TRBJ2-7; clone_size: NA; cdr3_aa: CASRTGGGSYEQYF; cdr3_nt: TGTGCCAGTAGGACAGGGGGCGGGTCCTACGAGCAGTACTTC
d_call: NA; v_call: TRBV5-4; j_call: TRBJ2-7; clone_size: few; cdr3_aa: CASSSKQGSYEQYF; cdr3_nt: TGTGCCAGCAGCTCCAAACAGGGCTCCTACGAGCAGTACTTC
d_call: TRBD1; v_call: TRBV5-1; j_call: TRBJ2-7; clone_size: few; cdr3_aa: CASSPGTGAAHEQYF; cdr3_nt: TGCGCCAGCAGCCCGGGGACAGGGGCGGCCCACGAGCAGTACTTC
d_call: TRBD2; v_call: TRBV5-1; j_call: TRBJ2-1; clone_size: NA; cdr3_aa: CASGLAGGYNEQFF; cdr3_nt: TGCGCCAGTGGACTAGCGGGGGGTTACAATGAGCAGTTCTTC
d_call: TRBD2; v_call: TRBV5-1; j_call: TRBJ2-3; clone_size: NA; cdr3_aa: CASSSFSGRAPFTDTQYF; cdr3_nt: TGCGCCAGCAGCTCATTTAGCGGGAGGGCCCCATTCACAGATACGCAGTATTTT
d_call: TRBD2; v_call: TRBV19; j_call: TRBJ2-7; clone_size: once; cdr3_aa: CASSITSGTYEQYF; cdr3_nt: TGTGCCAGTAGTATTACTAGCGGGACCTACGAGCAGTACTTC
d_call: NA; v_call: TRBV30; j_call: TRBJ2-1; clone_size: NA; cdr3_aa: CAGKRVNEQFF; cdr3_nt: TGTGCCGGGAAGAGGGTCAATGAGCAGTTCTTC
d_call: NA; v_call: TRBV30; j_call: TRBJ2-3; clone_size: once; cdr3_aa: CAWSWAGGTDTQYF; cdr3_nt: TGTGCCTGGAGTTGGGCGGGCGGCACAGATACGCAGTATTTT
d_call: TRBD1; v_call: TRBV7-2; j_call: TRBJ2-5; clone_size: NA; cdr3_aa: CASSLVSGTGGKETQYF; cdr3_nt: TGTGCCAGCAGCTTAGTTTCCGGGACAGGGGGTAAAGAGACCCAGTACTTC
d_call: NA; v_call: TRBV6-5; j_call: TRBJ1-1; clone_size: NA; cdr3_aa: CASSDPLREAFF; cdr3_nt: TGTGCCAGCAGTGACCCCCTGCGGGAAGCTTTCTTT
d_call: NA; v_call: TRBV21-1; j_call: TRBJ2-7; clone_size: once; cdr3_aa: CASSKKGVRGIVHYEQYF; cdr3_nt: TGTGCCAGCAGCAAAAAAGGGGTAAGAGGAATCGTACACTACGAGCAGTACTTC
d_call: NA; v_call: TRBV29-1; j_call: TRBJ1-4; clone_size: NA; cdr3_aa: CSGRRNEKLFF; cdr3_nt: TGCAGCGGCAGGCGTAATGAAAAACTGTTTTTT
d_call: TRBD2; v_call: TRBV15; j_call: TRBJ2-7; clone_size: NA; cdr3_aa: CATSKRDRGEQYF; cdr3_nt: TGTGCCACCAGCAAGCGGGATAGAGGCGAGCAGTACTTC
d_call: NA; v_call: TRBV7-2; j_call: TRBJ2-7; clone_size: NA; cdr3_aa: CASSLGQPSEQYF; cdr3_nt: TGTGCCAGCAGCTTAGGACAGCCCTCGGAGCAGTACTTC
d_call: TRBD2; v_call: TRBV19; j_call: TRBJ2-2; clone_size: NA; cdr3_aa: CASSEGLGVAGELFF; cdr3_nt: TGTGCCAGTAGCGAGGGACTAGGAGTTGCCGGGGAGCTGTTTTTT
d_call: TRBD1; v_call: TRBV6-5; j_call: TRBJ2-7; clone_size: NA; cdr3_aa: CASSYEQGQAPYEQYF; cdr3_nt: TGTGCCAGCAGTTACGAGCAGGGACAGGCCCCCTACGAGCAGTACTTC
d_call: TRBD1; v_call: TRBV10-3; j_call: TRBJ2-7; clone_size: few; cdr3_aa: CAIRQSTGSSYEQYF; cdr3_nt: TGTGCCATCAGACAGTCGACAGGGAGCTCCTACGAGCAGTACTTC
d_call: NA; v_call: TRBV9; j_call: TRBJ2-3; clone_size: NA; cdr3_aa: CASSVGMGEGTDTQYF; cdr3_nt: TGTGCCAGCAGCGTAGGGATGGGGGAGGGCACAGATACGCAGTATTTT
d_call: NA; v_call: TRBV19; j_call: TRBJ2-2; clone_size: NA; cdr3_aa: CASSIQGSGELFF; cdr3_nt: TGTGCCAGTAGTATACAGGGAAGCGGGGAGCTGTTTTTT
d_call: TRBD1; v_call: TRBV9; j_call: TRBJ1-4; clone_size: NA; cdr3_aa: CASSDRQGRKLFF; cdr3_nt: TGTGCCAGCAGTGACCGACAGGGGAGAAAACTGTTTTTT
d_call: NA; v_call: TRBV6-5; j_call: TRBJ2-2; clone_size: NA; cdr3_aa: CASSYAGLLSTGELFF; cdr3_nt: TGTGCCAGCAGTTACGCGGGGCTGCTTAGCACCGGGGAGCTGTTTTTT
d_call: NA; v_call: TRBV28; j_call: TRBJ2-7; clone_size: NA; cdr3_aa: CASRGGRYYEQYF; cdr3_nt: TGTGCCAGCAGAGGGGGTCGGTATTACGAGCAGTACTTC
d_call: NA; v_call: TRBV7-2; j_call: TRBJ1-2; clone_size: few; cdr3_aa: CASSAGRNYGYTF; cdr3_nt: TGTGCCAGCAGCGCGGGACGGAACTATGGCTACACCTTC
d_call: NA; v_call: TRBV5-1; j_call: TRBJ2-5; clone_size: few; cdr3_aa: CASSLARGETQYF; cdr3_nt: TGCGCCAGCAGCTTGGCTAGGGGAGAGACCCAGTACTTC
d_call: NA; v_call: TRBV30; j_call: TRBJ1-5; clone_size: NA; cdr3_aa: CAWSAEPGIKPQHF; cdr3_nt: TGTGCCTGGAGCGCCGAGCCAGGGATAAAGCCCCAGCATTTT
d_call: NA; v_call: TRBV4-2; j_call: TRBJ1-6; clone_size: NA; cdr3_aa: CASSQDRNRANSPLHF; cdr3_nt: TGTGCCAGCAGCCAAGATCGGAACAGGGCGAATTCACCCCTCCACTTT
d_call: TRBD2; v_call: TRBV28; j_call: TRBJ2-3; clone_size: NA; cdr3_aa: CASHFSGGGPDTQYF; cdr3_nt: TGTGCCAGCCACTTTAGCGGGGGGGGCCCAGATACGCAGTATTTT
d_call: NA; v_call: TRBV5-6; j_call: TRBJ2-7; clone_size: NA; cdr3_aa: CASSYFGTLREQYF; cdr3_nt: TGTGCCAGCAGCTACTTCGGGACTCTGCGCGAGCAGTACTTC
d_call: NA; v_call: TRBV7-3; j_call: TRBJ1-2; clone_size: NA; cdr3_aa: CASSLTEAMGGYTF; cdr3_nt: TGTGCCAGCAGCTTAACGGAGGCGATGGGTGGCTACACCTTC
d_call: TRBD1; v_call: TRBV5-4; j_call: TRBJ1-2; clone_size: NA; cdr3_aa: CASSFRGQDYGYTF; cdr3_nt: TGTGCCAGCAGCTTCCGGGGACAGGACTATGGCTACACCTTC
d_call: TRBD1; v_call: TRBV7-9; j_call: TRBJ1-1; clone_size: NA; cdr3_aa: CASSYGTGGPTEAFF; cdr3_nt: TGTGCCAGCAGCTACGGGACAGGGGGACCCACTGAAGCTTTCTTT
d_call: TRBD2; v_call: TRBV10-3; j_call: TRBJ2-3; clone_size: NA; cdr3_aa: CAINQRERDTQYF; cdr3_nt: TGTGCCATCAATCAGCGGGAGAGGGATACGCAGTATTTT
d_call: TRBD2; v_call: TRBV10-3; j_call: TRBJ2-7; clone_size: NA; cdr3_aa: CAISESRDLAGPF; cdr3_nt: TGTGCCATCAGTGAGTCGAGGGACTTAGCGGGTCCCTTC
d_call: TRBD2; v_call: TRBV5-4; j_call: TRBJ2-7; clone_size: NA; cdr3_aa: CASSALAGGPIEQYF; cdr3_nt: TGTGCCAGCAGCGCACTAGCGGGAGGGCCTATCGAGCAGTACTTC
d_call: NA; v_call: TRBV18; j_call: TRBJ2-7; clone_size: NA; cdr3_aa: CASSPSVLHEQYF; cdr3_nt: TGTGCCAGCTCACCATCGGTATTACACGAGCAGTACTTC
d_call: NA; v_call: TRBV27; j_call: TRBJ2-7; clone_size: NA; cdr3_aa: CASSLFTGEQYF; cdr3_nt: TGTGCCAGCAGTTTATTCACGGGCGAGCAGTACTTC
d_call: TRBD1; v_call: TRBV11-2; j_call: TRBJ2-7; clone_size: NA; cdr3_aa: CASSRRQGRSYEQYF; cdr3_nt: TGTGCCAGCAGCCGGAGACAGGGCAGGTCCTACGAGCAGTACTTC
d_call: TRBD1; v_call: TRBV27; j_call: TRBJ1-1; clone_size: NA; cdr3_aa: CASTQIDRDTEAFF; cdr3_nt: TGTGCCAGCACTCAAATCGACAGGGACACTGAAGCTTTCTTT
d_call: TRBD1; v_call: TRBV13; j_call: TRBJ2-7; clone_size: NA; cdr3_aa: CASSFRDRGPYEQYF; cdr3_nt: TGTGCCAGCAGCTTCCGGGACAGAGGCCCCTACGAGCAGTACTTC
d_call: NA; v_call: TRBV19; j_call: TRBJ1-1; clone_size: NA; cdr3_aa: CASSILQGGGTEAFF; cdr3_nt: TGTGCCAGTAGCATTTTACAGGGAGGGGGAACTGAAGCTTTCTTT
d_call: TRBD2; v_call: TRBV11-2; j_call: TRBJ2-1; clone_size: NA; cdr3_aa: CASSSISGRIGEQFF; cdr3_nt: TGTGCCAGCAGCTCGATTAGCGGGAGGATTGGTGAGCAGTTCTTC
d_call: NA; v_call: TRBV4-3; j_call: TRBJ1-3; clone_size: NA; cdr3_aa: CASSQAAQVSGNTIYF; cdr3_nt: TGCGCCAGCAGCCAAGCGGCCCAGGTCTCTGGAAACACCATATATTTT
d_call: NA; v_call: TRBV7-2; j_call: TRBJ1-4; clone_size: NA; cdr3_aa: CASSLVGGFEKLFF; cdr3_nt: TGTGCCAGCAGCTTAGTCGGAGGGTTTGAAAAACTGTTTTTT
d_call: NA; v_call: TRBV4-2; j_call: TRBJ2-1; clone_size: once; cdr3_aa: CASSQDWQDRFF; cdr3_nt: TGTGCCAGCAGCCAAGATTGGCAGGATCGGTTCTTC
d_call: NA; v_call: TRBV28; j_call: TRBJ2-4; clone_size: NA; cdr3_aa: CASSSTPAGSAKNIQYF; cdr3_nt: TGTGCCAGCAGTTCCACGCCGGCAGGCTCTGCCAAAAACATTCAGTACTTC
d_call: TRBD1; v_call: TRBV28; j_call: TRBJ2-2; clone_size: NA; cdr3_aa: CASGGGQGGTGELFF; cdr3_nt: TGTGCCAGCGGGGGGGGACAGGGAGGAACCGGGGAGCTGTTTTTT
d_call: NA; v_call: TRBV4-1; j_call: TRBJ1-1; clone_size: once; cdr3_aa: CASSQEKGRNEAFF; cdr3_nt: TGCGCCAGCAGCCAAGAGAAGGGGCGGAATGAAGCTTTCTTT
d_call: TRBD2; v_call: TRBV19; j_call: TRBJ2-3; clone_size: NA; cdr3_aa: CASVAGVRTDTQYF; cdr3_nt: TGTGCCAGTGTAGCGGGAGTTCGCACAGATACGCAGTATTTT
d_call: NA; v_call: TRBV18; j_call: TRBJ1-4; clone_size: NA; cdr3_aa: CATRLPTNEKLFF; cdr3_nt: TGTGCCACCCGACTACCAACTAATGAAAAACTGTTTTTT
d_call: NA; v_call: TRBV27; j_call: TRBJ2-7; clone_size: NA; cdr3_aa: CASSLIGAEQYF; cdr3_nt: TGTGCCAGCAGTTTAATAGGGGCCGAGCAGTACTTC
d_call: NA; v_call: TRBV4-3; j_call: TRBJ1-1; clone_size: NA; cdr3_aa: CASSQEPRGNTEAFF; cdr3_nt: TGCGCCAGCAGCCAAGAACCGCGGGGCAACACTGAAGCTTTCTTT
d_call: TRBD2; v_call: TRBV28; j_call: TRBJ2-7; clone_size: NA; cdr3_aa: CASSPLVGLAGVYF; cdr3_nt: TGTGCCAGCAGTCCCCTTGTGGGACTAGCGGGAGTATACTTC
d_call: TRBD2; v_call: TRBV27; j_call: TRBJ2-6; clone_size: NA; cdr3_aa: CASSLGWGLAGTGANVLTF; cdr3_nt: TGTGCCAGCAGTTTAGGGTGGGGACTAGCGGGAACAGGGGCCAACGTCCTGACTTTC
d_call: TRBD1; v_call: TRBV7-6; j_call: TRBJ1-1; clone_size: NA; cdr3_aa: CASSSRRAGGTEAFF; cdr3_nt: TGTGCCAGCAGCTCTAGGCGGGCAGGGGGCACTGAAGCTTTCTTT